This T cell receptor beta chain came from a study of identical twins' blood T cells. Germline V gene lookup returns CDR1 KGHSH and CDR2 LQKENI. CDR3 length equals 14 residues. The V and J ends lost 3 bases and 7 bases, in that order; junction bases with no gene match: 6. TCRdb re-called the 5' RACE reads through MiXCR, storing one row per CDR3 protein. The sample carries 400,000 or so distinct CDR3 sequences, under 30% recorded once. This clonotype was obtained from a woman between 18 and 55 years old in good health. V is TRBV18 and J is TRBJ1-1; 9 bases match TRBD1. Sequencing was done on a sample of PBMCs. DNA for the CDR3: TGTGCCAGCTCACCTCAGACAGGGGGTAATGAAGCTTTCTTT. This translates into CASSPQTGGNEAFF.